This T cell receptor (beta chain) appears in the sequencing data of a study of cytomegalovirus exposure and HLA in healthy donors (dated by TCRdb to the late 2010s). Regarding the research as a whole: An earlier analysis of around 600 of the donors reported approximately 290 Gb of sequence data and 117 million unique TCR beta sequences from 150 million to 200 million T cells. An earlier analysis of 587 of the donors used high-throughput TCR beta sequencing to judge whether each TCR beta V gene segment behaved as functional or pseudogenic. Across approximately 420 genotyped donors of the cohort, an average of 235,054 unique TCR beta nucleotide sequences per donor were sequenced, and 15% to 20% of those sequences were non-productive. Along with the roughly 610-subject first cohort, a separate validation cohort of approximately 110 different subjects was used. The study aimed to test whether signatures of past pathogen exposure could be identified by cataloging public T cell receptors. Among the roughly 410 genotyped donors, approximately 76% belonged to the genetic ancestry cluster associated with self-reported Caucasian donors. The number of typed donors differed by locus: about 629-640 for A, B, C, DRB1 and DQB1; approximately 520 for DQA1; 606 for DPA1; and roughly 490 for DPB1. A later analysis re-examined previously published TCR beta repertoires from around 670 donors and added high-resolution HLA genotyping to investigate patterns of TCR occurrence. The study profiled the T cell repertoires of fewer than 850 subjects by immunosequencing and related them to cytomegalovirus serostatus. An early release covering 550 to 700 HLA-typed donors comprised 250 to 350 gigabases of sequencing data and around 80 million unique TCR sequences. To predict cytomegalovirus infection status, the study brought together high-throughput TCR immunosequencing, statistical association of individual TCRs with disease status, and machine learning. Four to six DR-DQ haplotypes were handled as single units for association and clustering because linkage in the cohort was strong. Alongside the repertoire data, information on donor age, sex, ethnicity and CMV serostatus was compiled. Rather than drawing on any new phenotypic data, the later analysis identified candidate immune exposures from TCR beta sequences and the way those sequences occurred across donors. A later genetic analysis used genome-wide SNP genotypes for about three fifths of the 666 donors, treating that subset as a discovery cohort. HLA typing covered class I and class II loci at four-digit resolution. Every discovery cohort repertoire had been produced on one sequencing platform.

The method was the immunoSEQ multiplex PCR assay. The multiplex PCR relied on a mix of 60 forward primers for TCR Vbeta segments and 13 reverse primers for TCR Jbeta segments. The CDR3 region of rearranged TCR beta genes was amplified from genomic DNA by a multiplex PCR assay. Amplified TCR beta libraries were sequenced as 87-base-pair reads on the Illumina HiSeq System. For the original study's pipeline: Across the roughly 640 repertoires, a later analysis counted tens of millions of unique TCR beta chains, some 11 million of which were shared by at least two donors. Raw reads were error-corrected and collapsed into unique sequences by a nearest-neighbor algorithm in which closely related sequences were merged to remove PCR and sequencing errors. V, D and J gene segments were assigned by aligning CDR3 sequences to IMGT reference sequences. For a sequence to be retained, a match of at least six nucleotides was required to both a V gene segment and a J gene segment. Rearrangements were classified as productive when the CDR3 lacked stop codons and remained in frame with V and J, and all other rearrangements were classified as non-productive. Following IMGT convention, CDR3 was defined as the stretch from the second conserved V-encoded cysteine up to the conserved J-encoded phenylalanine. The earlier analysis of roughly 590 of the donors excluded any sequence lacking an unambiguous match to a single V gene segment. In an earlier analysis of some 590 of the donors, a V segment was called functional when productive rearrangements were above 56.7%, and segregating when the standard deviation between donors exceeded 5%. A statistical classification framework was developed to diagnose cytomegalovirus status using the catalog of TCR beta chain sequences. In a later analysis, V and J genes were assigned by comparing TCR nucleotide sequences against IMGT/GENE-DB human TR gene sequences. A later analysis assigned CDR3 sequences and most-parsimonious VDJ recombination scenarios with the TCRdist pipeline. In a later analysis, each TCR beta chain was defined by its CDR3 amino acid sequence together with its V-gene family, and reads lacking a unique V-gene family were excluded. To address suspected cross-contamination and a sequencing artifact, a later analysis removed under 600 highly shared, low-generation-probability nucleotide sequences. For each public chain, a later analysis derived a clonal expansion index from normalized ranks of inferred template counts within each repertoire. Generation probabilities in a later analysis came from a VDJ recombination model fitted to out-of-frame rearrangements, and those results were checked against IGoR. In a later analysis, TCR-TCR, TCR-HLA and TCR-CMV co-occurrence was scored with hypergeometric tests, and a repertoire-size bias correction was applied to TCR pairs. False discovery rates were estimated in a later analysis by permuting HLA or CMV assignments 20 times. In a later analysis, co-occurring TCRs were grouped using DBSCAN, and TCRdist sequence similarity was added for clustering within HLA-allele-positive subsets. For co-occurrence clustering, repertoires with fewer than 30,000 or more than 120,000 public chains were excluded, along with about five repertoires with anomalous nucleotide sharing. TCRdb re-hosts the immuneACCESS table, in-frame sequences only. Its copies lack some clones; in the studies checked, an unresolved V gene accounts for under half of them, and the cause for the rest is not known. The V and J calls and clone size were taken over from that table, and D and trimming were inferred from the DNA. This sample lists approximately 250,000 clones; 78% were detected once. Around 0.44% of the sample is in the top ten clones.

In total, fewer than 750 healthy bone marrow donors made up the cohort. Cohort members were all nominally healthy when sampled, although unrecorded immune exposures were likely present. The donor tested CMV seronegative and was one of the 352 seronegative cohort members. A peripheral blood sample was provided by each donor, and peripheral blood mononuclear cells were used for TCR beta sequencing. The Qiagen DNeasy Blood Extraction Kit was used to extract genomic DNA from the blood cell samples. The junction carries 12 bases between V and J, which are trimmed by 8 bases and 4 bases respectively. CDR1 and CDR2 (SNHLY, FYNNEI) derive from the germline V gene. Including cysteine and phenylalanine, the CDR3 has 13 amino acids. Only the CDR3 DNA stays, 39 bases, in frame from base 1. Here is what the overall study found, with its caveats: Most CMV-associated TCR beta chains appeared to be HLA-restricted in a later analysis, and the HLA associations seemed to be driven largely by CMV exposure. An association between a missense DCLRE1C variant and V-gene and J-gene trimming of TCR beta chains was found in a later genetic analysis and replicated in an independent cohort. Broadly in line with IMGT annotations, most TCR beta V segments showed up in productive rearrangements about 87% or about 30% of the time in an earlier analysis of around 600 of the donors. In vitro tests confirmed that a few of the cytomegalovirus-associated TCR beta chains recognize cytomegalovirus antigens. Because counts were too low, 15 to 20 rarely observed V segments, including chromosome 9 orphons, were excluded from the earlier analysis of 587 of the donors. The 87-base-pair reads could not distinguish some IMGT-functional V segments, including TRBV6-2 and TRBV6-3, so those segments were excluded. Compared with the roughly 670-donor mean, donors in an Asian-associated ancestry cluster had fewer N-insertions in productive TCRs, according to a later genetic analysis. The only immune exposure information available for the cohort was CMV serostatus. In a later analysis, HLA-associated TCR beta chains were found to be more clonally expanded and to have lower generation probabilities than equally common non-associated chains. According to a later analysis, TCR association rates differed among HLA loci, with DRB1 alleles showing the most associated TCRs and HLA-C alleles showing the fewest. This cohort had only TCR beta chains sequenced, and the lack of alpha or paired-chain data limited which features could be detected. Across donors, most TCR sequences were observed very rarely, whereas some public TCRs were present in many individuals. A further reported finding was that TCR beta sequences accurately predicted the HLA-A and HLA-B alleles for most subjects in the first cohort. The classifier was reported to diagnose cytomegalovirus status with high specificity and sensitivity in both the original cohort and the validation cohort. Several of the top co-occurrence clusters appeared to be linked to parvovirus B19, influenza, CMV and Epstein-Barr virus, according to a later analysis. HLA typing was unavailable for some donors at each locus, so association tests used only the typed subset. The study listed 150 to 200 TCR beta chains as associated with cytomegalovirus. The authors suggested that the approach could potentially be extended to other disease states and immunological phenotypes. Correlated functional status among segregating V segments might be attributable to linkage disequilibrium, but an unknown experimental factor could not be ruled out. The sequencing pipeline was judged likely to have produced a cluster of highly shared sequence variants as a technical artifact. A later analysis associated 15,000 to 20,000 TCR beta sequences with specific HLA alleles at a false discovery rate of 0.05. Presence/absence analyses assumed roughly uniform sequencing depth across donors, an assumption that may not hold. Assigning TCR associations to individual alleles was difficult when HLA alleles, especially DR and DQ, strongly co-occurred.

Note on this clone: This clone's antigen is unknown. The sample holds no much larger clone one base away, and base qualities are not on file.

Specimen: PBMCs. This chain joins TRBV2 to TRBJ1-5, and the D gene may be TRBD1, 5 bases matching. The source of this sequence is a boy younger than 18 in good health and CMV-seronegative. The DNA is as follows: TGTGCCAGCCTACCCGGGGGAAATCAGCCCCAGCATTTT. Protein translation: CASLPGGNQPQHF.